The 14 T cell receptor beta chains in this list originate from one sample, sequenced in a study of shared clonotypes between healthy human individuals. Profiling relied on immunoSEQ multiplex PCR, and the TCRdb table lists in-frame clones only, not all of them. Among millions of clones listed, just over 90% were seen once. Sequencing was done on a sample of naive CD4+ T cells sorted from blood. Subset specified: CD45RA+ positively selected. The origin of the receptors is a man between 18 and 35 years old in good health.

The chain recombines TRBV5-4 with TRBJ2-1; 9 bases match TRBD2. This CDR3 is built from 15 residues. Germline V gene sequence: CDR1 SGHNT, CDR2 YYREEE (reference sequence). With V trimmed by 0 bases and J by 6 bases, 4 bases remained unmatched. The CDR3 sequence is CASSLGLADINEQFF. The CDR3 DNA reads as TGTGCCAGCAGCTTGGGACTAGCGGACATCAATGAGCAGTTCTTC. The whole variable domain, remainder taken from reference TRBV5-4 and TRBJ2-1, is ETGVTQSPTHLIKTRGQQVTLRCSSQSGHNTVSWYQQALGQGPQFIFQYYREEENGRGNFPPRFSGLQFPNYSSELNVNALELDDSALYLCASSLGLADINEQFFGPGTRLTVL.

J is TRBJ1-5 and V is TRBV7-8, with 10 bases lining up with TRBD1. Losses at the gene ends were 1 base for V and 5 bases for J; bases not matched to a gene: 2. The CDR3 has 15 amino acids. Germline CDR1 is SGHVS and CDR2 is FQNEAQ. CDR3 protein: CASSLGGTGDQPQHF. The CDR3 bases are TGTGCCAGCAGCTTAGGAGGGACAGGGGATCAGCCCCAGCATTTT.

This clone was seen once. The V call is TRBV30, the J call TRBJ2-7, with TRBD1 matching 9 bases. V lost 1 base, J lost 3 bases, and 7 bases stayed unmatched. CDR3 length: 15 amino acids. Germline V gives CDR1 GTSNPN, CDR2 SVGIG (reference sequence). The CDR3 protein is CAWSGGDRVIYEQYF. CDR3 nucleotides: TGTGCCTGGAGTGGGGGGGACAGGGTTATCTACGAGCAGTACTTC.

This clone was recorded a few times. The J gene is TRBJ2-5, the V gene TRBV6-1, with 7 bases aligning to TRBD1. V lost 1 base and J lost 1; bases outside the gene matches: 9. Germline V gives CDR1 MNHNS, CDR2 SASEGT. The CDR3 has 17 amino acids. CDR3: CASSEEDRVVFQETQYF. CDR3 bases: TGTGCCAGCAGTGAAGAAGACAGGGTGGTGTTCCAAGAGACCCAGTACTTC.

The V gene is TRBV4-3, the J gene TRBJ2-7; unclear D gene. With 0 bases removed from V and 9 bases from J, the gap between germline ends came to 6 bases. The length of the CDR3 is 11 residues. Germline loops: CDR1 LGHNA, CDR2 YSLEER. The CDR3 DNA sequence: TGCGCCAGCAGCCAAGAGGTGGTGCAGTACTTC. It encodes CASSQEVVQYF.

For this clone: This sample includes further DNA sequences coding for the same CDR3. The V gene is TRBV27, the J gene TRBJ1-1, with 10 bases lining up with TRBD1. CDR3 length: 14 amino acids. Per the germline V gene, CDR1 is MNHEY and CDR2 is SMNVEV (reference sequence). Trimming cost V 7 bases and J 1 base; bases outside gene matches: 3. As DNA, the CDR3 is TGTGCCAGCACGAGGGACAGGGGGAACACTGAAGCTTTCTTT. The encoded protein is CASTRDRGNTEAFF.

V and J are TRBV19 and TRBJ2-1; the D gene is possibly TRBD2 (6 bases). Deletions cut 4 bases from V and 0 bases from J, with 13 bases between. In germline, CDR1 is LNHDA, CDR2 SQIVND (reference sequence). The CDR3 consists of 16 residues. CDR3 region: CASSTIAASSYNEQFF. The CDR3 DNA reads as TGTGCCAGTAGTACCATAGCGGCAAGCTCCTACAATGAGCAGTTCTTC.

The rearrangement uses TRBV5-1 and TRBJ2-7; the D gene is possibly TRBD1 (6 bases). CDR3 size: 17 residues. Trimming stripped 2 bases from V and 1 base from J, with 19 bases between. Germline V gene sequence: CDR1 SGHRS, CDR2 YFSETQ. CDR3 amino acids: CASSLYSPTDSSYEQYF. The CDR3 DNA reads as TGCGCCAGCAGCTTATACTCGCCTACGGACAGTTCCTACGAGCAGTACTTC.

The chain recombines TRBV5-1 with TRBJ2-7; maybe TRBD1 (7 bases). This CDR3 is built from 13 residues. The germline V gene has CDR1 SGHRS and CDR2 YFSETQ. The V end lost 6 bases, the J end lost 2 bases, and 12 bases lay between the germline ends. CDR3 in DNA: TGCGCCAGCACCCCAGGGGGGACCTACGAGCAGTACTTC. Its protein is CASTPGGTYEQYF.

This clone was detected once. The chain carries TRBV2 and TRBJ2-1; TRBD2 matches at 9 bases. From germline, CDR1 is SNHLY and CDR2 FYNNEI. CDR3 length equals 15 residues. The ends lost 7 bases at V and 7 bases at J; junction bases unmatched: 11. CDR3: CASNSLAGLRNEQFF. CDR3 sequence (DNA): TGTGCCAGCAACTCCCTAGCGGGACTTAGGAATGAGCAGTTCTTC.

This chain joins TRBV6-5 and TRBJ1-1; D might be TRBD1 (6 bases). Trimming left V 1 base short and J 3 bases short, with 12 bases between. The CDR3 covers 15 residues. CDR1 and CDR2 (germline): MNHEY, SVGAGI. Here the CDR3 DNA reads TGTGCCAGCAGTTACTGGGGGCAGGCCGACACTGAAGCTTTCTTT. It yields the protein CASSYWGQADTEAFF.

Concerning this clone itself: Other DNA sequences from this sample encode an identical CDR3 as well. The chain recombines TRBV5-3 with TRBJ1-2, with 8 bases aligning to TRBD1. TRBV5-3 is an ORF; its function is uncertain. Germline trimming cut 1 base from V and 5 bases from J; bases unmatched to any gene: 1. There are 13 residues in the CDR3. This chain's CDR3 is CARSLRQGYGYTF. In nucleotides, the CDR3 is TGTGCCAGAAGCTTGAGACAGGGGTATGGCTACACCTTC.

V and J are TRBV25-1 and TRBJ2-7, with 9 bases that match TRBD1. The CDR3 is 18 residues long. V shed 3 bases and J 0 bases; nucleotides not matched to a gene: 12. In germline, CDR1 is MGHDK, CDR2 SYGVNS. As DNA, the CDR3 is TGTGCCAGCAGTGATAGAAGGGACAGGGCCGGAGGCTCCTACGAGCAGTACTTC. Its protein product is CASSDRRDRAGGSYEQYF.

This chain links TRBV6-1 with TRBJ2-3; a weak D match, TRBD2 (7 bases). From germline, CDR1 is MNHNS and CDR2 SASEGT. V was pared by 2 bases and J by 3 bases, with 12 bases between. The CDR3 loop spans 15 amino acids. As DNA, the CDR3 is TGTGCCAGCAGTGAATTACGGGGGGCAACAGATACGCAGTATTTT. Amino acids: CASSELRGATDTQYF.